These 29 T cell receptor beta chains originate from one sample sequenced in a study of immune evolution from preneoplasia to lung adenocarcinoma (dated by TCRdb to the early 2020s). The method was the immunoSEQ multiplex PCR assay. TCRdb took this table from immuneACCESS and kept in-frame rearrangements with V and J called. Such tables lack part of the clones; where checked against another copy, unresolved V genes explain under half of the gap, and the rest is unexplained. The sample table contains about 4,800 clones; only one count was recorded for about 84% of them. The ten largest clones capture 8.2% of the sample. The sequenced material came from FFPE lung adenocarcinoma in situ tissue. What the cell subset or site label conveys for this sample: preinvasive adenocarcinoma in situ (AIS). The receptors shown here come from a person between 65 and 79 years old with lung adenocarcinoma.

The chain joins TRBV6-1 to TRBJ2-2; D possibly corresponds to TRBD2 (5 bases). The CDR3 runs to 14 residues. The germline CDR1 and CDR2 sequences are MNHNS and SASEGT. V was pared by 8 bases and J by 5 bases, with 15 bases between. The CDR3 loop is CASVRERFTGELFF. In DNA, the CDR3 is TGTGCCAGCGTACGGGAACGGTTTACCGGGGAGCTGTTTTTT.

The chain employs TRBV5-4 and TRBJ2-3; maybe TRBD2 (6 bases). Germline V CDR1 and CDR2: SGHNT, YYREEE (reference sequence). V lost 4 bases, J lost 4 bases, and 19 bases lay in between. This CDR3 contains 16 residues. The CDR3 region is CASSLKGGTGADTQYF. Written as DNA, the CDR3 is TGTGCCAGCAGCCTAAAGGGCGGGACGGGGGCAGATACGCAGTATTTT. The full variable domain, with the rest looked up from reference TRBV5-4 and TRBJ2-3, is ETGVTQSPTHLIKTRGQQVTLRCSSQSGHNTVSWYQQALGQGPQFIFQYYREEENGRGNFPPRFSGLQFPNYSSELNVNALELDDSALYLCASSLKGGTGADTQYFGPGTRLTVL.

The chain links TRBV28 to TRBJ2-7, with TRBD1 matching over 9 bases. CDR1 is MDHEN, CDR2 SYDVKM, per germline. Unmatched junction bases numbered 5, after V lost 6 bases and J lost 2 bases. The CDR3 contains 14 residues. CDR3 amino acids: CASRMTGGAYEQYF. The CDR3, as DNA: TGTGCCAGCAGGATGACAGGGGGAGCCTACGAGCAGTACTTC.

There are a few counts of this clone. This chain joins TRBV5-8 and TRBJ2-7; 11 bases agree with TRBD2. The V gene end was trimmed by 3 bases and the J gene end by 5 bases; junction bases not matched to a gene: 7. CDR1 SGHTS and CDR2 YDEGEE come from the germline V gene. The CDR3 contains 15 residues. CDR3 amino acids: CASSSPIAGGDEQYF. In nucleotides, the CDR3 is TGTGCCAGCAGCTCCCCAATAGCGGGAGGGGACGAGCAGTACTTC. Together with reference TRBV5-8 and TRBJ2-7, the CDR3 gives the full variable domain: EAGVTQSPTHLIKTRGQQATLRCSPISGHTSVYWYQQALGLGLQFLLWYDEGEERNRGNFPPRFSGRQFPNYSSELNVNALELEDSALYLCASSSPIAGGDEQYFGPGTRLTVT.

This clone appeared a few times. The chain joins TRBV6-1 to TRBJ2-3, with D possibly being TRBD2 (5 bases). There are 15 residues in the CDR3. V dropped 6 bases and J dropped 6 bases, with 19 bases sitting between them. Germline lookup yields CDR1 MNHNS and CDR2 SASEGT. Here the CDR3 reads CASSGNTFSEDTQYF. The DNA for the CDR3 is TGTGCCAGCAGCGGGAACACTTTTTCGGAGGATACGCAGTATTTT.

This clone was detected only once. This chain connects TRBV9 to TRBJ2-3; 10 nucleotides align to TRBD2. With V trimmed by 7 bases and J by 5 bases, 10 bases remained unmatched. This CDR3 is built from 15 residues. CDR1 and CDR2 from the germline V gene are SGDLS and YYNGEE. CDR3 nucleotides: TGTGCCAGCGCAACCCTAGCGGGAGTTGGAGATACGCAGTATTTT. It encodes CASATLAGVGDTQYF.

The V and J genes are TRBV30 and TRBJ2-7, with 9 bases identical to TRBD2. V was clipped by 8 bases and J by 6 bases; unmatched bases: 14. The germline CDR1 and CDR2 sequences are GTSNPN and SVGIG (reference sequence). CDR3 length: 14 amino acids. Here the CDR3 reads CAGHPGLALSEQYF. In DNA form, the CDR3 reads TGTGCCGGACATCCGGGACTAGCACTGTCCGAGCAGTACTTC. Full variable domain (outside the CDR3, taken from reference TRBV30 and TRBJ2-7): SQTIHQWPATLVQPVGSPLSLECTVEGTSNPNLYWYRQAAGRGLQLLFYSVGIGQISSEVPQNLSASRPQDRQFILSSKKLLLSDSGFYLCAGHPGLALSEQYFGPGTRLTVT.

The chain is built from TRBV19 and TRBJ2-1; the match to TRBD2 covers 11 bases. Germline V gives CDR1 LNHDA, CDR2 SQIVND (reference sequence). V trimming: 6 bases; J trimming: 10 bases; junction bases outside the gene matches: 5. The CDR3 contains 13 residues. The CDR3: CASRLAGVQEQFF. CDR3 DNA: TGTGCCAGTAGACTAGCGGGAGTTCAGGAGCAGTTCTTC.

This chain joins TRBV9 and TRBJ2-5; the D call may be TRBD1 or TRBD2 (6 bases each). This CDR3 is 15 amino acids long. V was cut by 1 base and J by 5 bases, with 15 bases left in between. In germline, CDR1 is SGDLS, CDR2 YYNGEE. The CDR3 loop reads CASSVTGGVTETQYF. As DNA, the CDR3 is TGTGCCAGCAGCGTAACCGGGGGCGTGACGGAGACCCAGTACTTC.

The chain combines TRBV28 with TRBJ1-5, with D unclear. V gave up 4 bases and J gave up 7 bases, with 8 bases separating them. The CDR3 length is 12 residues. The germline CDR1 and CDR2 sequences are MDHEN and SYDVKM. DNA of the CDR3: TGTGCCAGCAGTTACATGATCCAGCCCCAGCATTTT. This encodes CASSYMIQPQHF.

The V call is TRBV5-1, the J call TRBJ1-3; TRBD1 is a possible D gene (5 bases). The germline CDR1 and CDR2 sequences are SGHRS and YFSETQ. Trimming removed 0 bases at V and 2 bases at J, with 12 bases between. CDR3 length: 16 residues. CDR3 sequence: CASSLALGGAGNTIYF. As DNA, the CDR3 is TGCGCCAGCAGCTTGGCCCTTGGGGGGGCTGGAAACACCATATATTTT.

With regard to this clone: A read error may account for a junction end that differs from germline. The chain is built from TRBV10-3 and TRBJ2-3; perhaps TRBD2 as D (7 bases). Germline loops: CDR1 ENHRY, CDR2 SYGVKD. The CDR3 sequence is 13 residues long. CDR3 DNA sequence: TGTGCCACCGCACTGGACAGACAAACTAGCGTAGGTTTT. As protein: CATALDRQTSVGF.

This sequence joins TRBV21-1 and TRBJ2-5; no DNA check was done on the table's D call, TRBD2. TRBV21-1 is a pseudogene locus. This CDR3 is built from 16 residues. The CDR3, as DNA: TGTGCCAGCAGCAAAGTTTGGGGGGGACGTCGAGAGACCCAGTACTTC. Its translation is CASSKVWGGRRETQYF.

V and J are TRBV30 and TRBJ1-5; the match to TRBD1 covers 7 bases. The V and J ends lost 2 bases and 0 bases, in that order; junction bases with no gene match: 1. There are 14 residues in the CDR3. Germline V CDR1 and CDR2: GTSNPN, SVGIG (reference sequence). CDR3 DNA sequence: TGTGCCTGGAGTAGGGGGCTTAGCAATCAGCCCCAGCATTTT. Amino acids: CAWSRGLSNQPQHF.

The chain carries TRBV28 and TRBJ1-2, with D unclear. Germline V gene lookup returns CDR1 MDHEN and CDR2 SYDVKM. CDR3 length equals 13 residues. Trimming took 2 bases from V and 6 from J, leaving 10 bases between them. DNA of the CDR3: TGTGCCAGCAGTTTACGGCCCGCCGATGGCTACACCTTC. It encodes CASSLRPADGYTF.

The V gene is TRBV5-5, the J gene TRBJ2-5; 10 bases map to TRBD1. With 1 base clipped from V and 1 base from J, the junction kept 4 bases outside the gene matches. The V gene's germline CDR1 is SGHKS and CDR2 YYEKEE (reference sequence). CDR3 size: 16 residues. The CDR3 bases are TGTGCCAGCAGCTTGTGGGACAGGGGTCTCCAAGAGACCCAGTACTTC. Protein product: CASSLWDRGLQETQYF.

The chain has TRBV11-2 and TRBJ2-7, with D perhaps matching TRBD1 or TRBD2 (5 bases each). The CDR3 sequence is 13 residues long. From germline, CDR1 is SGHAT and CDR2 FQNNGV. Trimming left V 5 bases short and J 3 bases short, with 11 bases between. CDR3 DNA: TGTGCCAGCAGCGCGATTGGGGGCTACGAGCAGTACTTC. Amino acids: CASSAIGGYEQYF.

The rearrangement links TRBV5-1 to TRBJ1-1; D uncertain. V was trimmed by 4 bases and J by 1 base, leaving 11 bases between them. The CDR3 is 14 amino acids. Germline CDR1 is SGHRS and CDR2 is YFSETQ. The CDR3 protein is CASSDIKGNTEAFF. The CDR3 nucleotides read TGCGCCAGCAGCGACATTAAGGGGAACACTGAAGCTTTCTTT. The variable domain in full, completed from reference TRBV5-1 and TRBJ1-1, reads KAGVTQTPRYLIKTRGQQVTLSCSPISGHRSVSWYQQTPGQGLQFLFEYFSETQRNKGNFPGRFSGRQFSNSRSEMNVSTLELGDSALYLCASSDIKGNTEAFFGQGTRLTVV.

This clone was seen once. The rearrangement links TRBV6-5 to TRBJ2-7, with TRBD1 identical over 8 bases. J lost 4 bases, V lost 7 bases, and 6 bases had no gene match. The germline V gene has CDR1 MNHEY and CDR2 SVGAGI. The CDR3 is made up of 13 amino acids. The CDR3 sequence: CASNRQGWYEQYF. Here the CDR3 DNA reads TGTGCCAGCAACCGACAGGGGTGGTACGAGCAGTACTTC.

This chain links TRBV11-1 with TRBJ1-1; no reliable D call. V lost 6 bases, J lost 7 bases, and 9 bases lay in between. The CDR3 has 11 amino acids. CDR1 SGHAT and CDR2 FQDESV come from the germline V gene (reference sequence). As DNA, the CDR3 is TGTGCCAGCAGTAGGACCCTTGAAGCTTTCTTT. It encodes CASSRTLEAFF.

This chain links TRBV6-5 with TRBJ2-5; D gene ambiguous. Trimming removed 6 bases at V and 4 bases at J, with 12 bases between. The length of the CDR3 is 13 residues. CDR1 is MNHEY, CDR2 SVGAGI, per germline. The CDR3 DNA is TGTGCCAGCAGGGCGGCAGGCGGAGAGACCCAGTACTTC. Translating gives CASRAAGGETQYF.

In this sample, this clone turned up a few times. CDR3 amino acids: CASSSSGRAAGELFF. In nucleotides, the CDR3 is TGTGCCAGCAGCTCTAGCGGGAGAGCGGCCGGGGAGCTGTTTTTT. This chain joins TRBV5-8 and TRBJ2-2; 10 nucleotides line up with TRBD2. Germline CDR1 and CDR2: SGHTS and YDEGEE. Trimming cost V 3 bases and J 6 bases; bases outside gene matches: 5. The CDR3 has 15 amino acids.

Regarding this clone: Sequence at one end of the junction differs from germline and may be a read error. CDR3: CASSLDPRDTQYF. As DNA, the CDR3 is TGTGCCAGCAGTTTAGACCCGAGGGATACGCAGTATTTT. The chain joins TRBV11-2 to TRBJ2-3; D unclear. CDR1 and CDR2 from the germline V gene are SGHAT and FQNNGV. The CDR3 contains 13 residues.

In this sample, this clone turned up once. V is TRBV5-4 and J is TRBJ1-1; possibly TRBD1 for D (5 bases). This CDR3 has 13 amino acids. The germline gives CDR1 SGHNT, CDR2 YYREEE (reference sequence). Trimming took off 3 bases at V and 7 bases at J, with 13 bases between the two ends. The CDR3 nucleotides read TGTGCCAGCAGCTACCGACAGAGAGGTGAAGCTTTCTTT. This sequence encodes CASSYRQRGEAFF.

Here the CDR3 reads CASSYDRGGEKLFF. CDR3 nucleotide sequence: TGTGCCAGCAGTTATGACAGGGGTGGGGAAAAACTGTTTTTT. The chain couples TRBV28 to TRBJ1-4; TRBD1 agrees at 8 bases. The V gene end was trimmed by 4 bases and the J gene end by 8 bases; junction bases not matched to a gene: 6. This CDR3 has 14 residues. Germline assignment: CDR1 MDHEN and CDR2 SYDVKM.

This clone was observed a single time. The V gene is TRBV7-9, the J gene TRBJ1-1; D unclear. The V end lost 0 bases, the J end lost 0 bases, and 2 bases lay between the germline ends. Germline V gives CDR1 SEHNR, CDR2 FQNEAQ (reference sequence). This CDR3 region has 13 residues. CDR3 sequence: CASSLALNTEAFF. CDR3 in DNA: TGTGCCAGCAGCTTAGCGCTGAACACTGAAGCTTTCTTT.

The genes are TRBV28 and TRBJ2-2, with a possible D match to TRBD2 (6 bases). CDR1 MDHEN and CDR2 SYDVKM come from the germline V gene. The CDR3 runs 14 residues. The germline V and J ends were trimmed by 7 bases and 8 bases, with 17 bases remaining between them. The CDR3 region is CASNPAGGSGELFF. CDR3 in DNA: TGTGCCAGCAATCCCGCTGGAGGGTCAGGGGAGCTGTTTTTT.

This clone was detected only a few times. The chain combines TRBV30 with TRBJ2-1; D call uncertain. From germline, CDR1 is GTSNPN and CDR2 SVGIG (reference sequence). Between the trimmed V and J ends, which lost 0 bases and 3 bases, there was a span of 3 bases. CDR3 size: 12 residues. CDR3 DNA sequence: TGTGCCTGGAGTGTCCACTACAATGAGCAGTTCTTC. Amino acids: CAWSVHYNEQFF.

The rearrangement uses TRBV2 and TRBJ1-5; perhaps TRBD1 as D (5 bases). Germline V gene sequence: CDR1 SNHLY, CDR2 FYNNEI. V lost 4 bases and J lost 1, with 11 bases in between. The CDR3 is 15 residues long. In DNA, the CDR3 is TGTGCCAGCAGTGCCGCAGGGTTGAGCAATCAGCCCCAGCATTTT. Its translation is CASSAAGLSNQPQHF.